This passage covers 9 T cell receptor beta chains from one sample sequenced in a study of CD8 T cells in ankylosing spondylitis. Their specific antigens are unknown. Findings of the study overall: A TCR beta motif of seven or eight highly homologous variants appeared characteristic of ankylosing spondylitis blood.

TCRdb used MiXCR to reprocess the 5' RACE reads, holding one entry per CDR3 protein. The table shows about 540,000 distinct CDR3 sequences, with about 13% occurring only once. Sequencing input: blood, either unsorted or a sorted T cell fraction (not recorded which). The receptors originated from a male donor with ankylosing spondylitis.

J is TRBJ2-7 and V is TRBV20-1; D remains ambiguous. Germline CDR1 is DFQATT and CDR2 is SNEGSKA (reference sequence). This CDR3 is built from 14 residues. CDR3 nucleotide sequence: TGCTGTGCTCTCTACGGCGGTAGTGGGCTCGAGCAGTACGTC. Protein product: CCALYGGSGLEQYV.

This CDR3 is CASIPGQGIAKNIQYF. DNA for the CDR3: TGTGCCAGCATCCCCGGACAGGGAATAGCCAAAAACATTCAGTACTTC. This sequence joins TRBV2 and TRBJ2-4; 8 bases map to TRBD1. CDR3 length equals 16 residues. Germline loops: CDR1 SNHLY, CDR2 FYNNEI. Trimming removed 7 bases from V and 0 bases from J; junction bases left unmatched: 8.

The CDR3 DNA reads TGCGCCAGCAGGAGGGTCGGAACCGATTCACCCCTCCACTTT. The encoded protein is CASRRVGTDSPLHF. V is TRBV5-1 and J is TRBJ1-6, with no clear D. Trimming pared 5 bases from V and 8 bases from J, leaving 14 bases between. The CDR3 runs to 14 residues. Per the germline V gene, CDR1 is SGHRS and CDR2 is YFSETQ.

This chain connects TRBV6-5 to TRBJ2-7; D is unclear. Germline V lookup: CDR1 MNHEY, CDR2 SVGAGI. Trimming pared 4 bases from V and 4 bases from J, leaving 14 bases between. The CDR3 is made up of 14 amino acids. CDR3 nucleotides: TGTGCCAGCAGTTCCGTGGCTGGCAAATACGAGCAGTACTTC. Its protein is CASSSVAGKYEQYF.

This chain's CDR3 is CSAHPDGNTEAFF. CDR3 DNA: TGCAGTGCTCATCCCGACGGGAACACTGAAGCTTTCTTT. This sequence joins TRBV20-1 and TRBJ1-1; D is undetermined. Trimming cost V 5 bases and J 1 base, with 11 bases left between them. Germline CDR1 and CDR2: DFQATT and SNEGSKA (reference sequence). CDR3 length: 13 amino acids.

This chain links TRBV15 with TRBJ2-1, with 12 bases identical to TRBD2. The ends lost 2 bases at V and 7 bases at J; junction bases unmatched: 3. The CDR3 totals 15 residues. Germline V gene data show CDR1 as LNHNV and CDR2 as YYDKDF (reference sequence). CDR3 in DNA: TGTGCCACCAGCAGAAGGACTAGCGGGATGAATGAGCAGTTCTTC. Translating it yields CATSRRTSGMNEQFF.

This sequence joins TRBV25-1 and TRBJ2-5; possible D gene TRBD2, 5 bases. V lost 1 base to trimming and J lost 7 bases, with 13 bases between them. The V gene's germline CDR1 is MGHDK and CDR2 SYGVNS. The CDR3 covers 14 residues. CDR3 protein: CASSESGSGGTQYF. CDR3 in DNA: TGTGCCAGCAGTGAATCGGGCTCCGGAGGGACCCAGTACTTC.

This clonotype was observed a handful of times. The chain combines TRBV20-1 with TRBJ2-7; TRBD2 matches 13 bases. The junction had 3 bases not matched to a gene; V was cut back by 0 bases and J by 4 bases. Per the germline V gene, CDR1 is DFQATT and CDR2 is SNEGSKA (reference sequence). CDR3 size: 15 residues. The CDR3 coding sequence is TGCAGTGCTAGAGAGGGGACTAGCGGGATTTACGAGCAGTACTTC. It is translated as CSAREGTSGIYEQYF.

In this sample, this clonotype turned up a few times. The chain joins TRBV3-1 to TRBJ2-1; no clear D gene. The V end lost 2 bases, the J end lost 8 bases, and 10 bases lay between the germline ends. Germline V gene data show CDR1 as LGHDT and CDR2 as YNNKEL (reference sequence). This CDR3 contains 13 residues. CDR3 in amino acids: CASSQRAGDEQFF. Here the CDR3 DNA reads TGTGCCAGCAGCCAAAGGGCTGGGGATGAGCAGTTCTTC.